Sequencing of this T cell receptor (beta chain) was carried out in a study of beta chain features in type 1 diabetes. Blood was collected once per donor into heparin, averaging about 120 mL. The authors reverse transcribed all of the isolated RNA, so sequencing captured expressed TCRB transcripts. TCRdb keeps only in-frame clones here, not all; method: immunoSEQ multiplex PCR. Among 600,000 to 750,000 clones listed, under 15% were seen once. Points from the study as a whole: All four CD4+ subsets from Type 1 diabetes patients carried moderately but significantly shorter TCRB CDR3s.

This clone showed up just a few times. What it recognizes is unknown. Germline CDR1 and CDR2: SEHNR and FQNEAQ (reference sequence). The length of the CDR3 is 15 residues. Trimming at V came to 5 bases and at J to 5 bases, leaving 6 bases not matched to a gene. Sequencing was performed on naive CD4+ T cells from blood. This sequence originates from a man aged 25-45 years with type 1 diabetes. The gene calls are TRBV7-9 and TRBJ2-1, with 10 nucleotides matching TRBD2. The CDR3 DNA is TGTGCCAGCAGCCCTCGGCTAGCGGGGGACAATGAGCAGTTCTTC. It is translated as CASSPRLAGDNEQFF.